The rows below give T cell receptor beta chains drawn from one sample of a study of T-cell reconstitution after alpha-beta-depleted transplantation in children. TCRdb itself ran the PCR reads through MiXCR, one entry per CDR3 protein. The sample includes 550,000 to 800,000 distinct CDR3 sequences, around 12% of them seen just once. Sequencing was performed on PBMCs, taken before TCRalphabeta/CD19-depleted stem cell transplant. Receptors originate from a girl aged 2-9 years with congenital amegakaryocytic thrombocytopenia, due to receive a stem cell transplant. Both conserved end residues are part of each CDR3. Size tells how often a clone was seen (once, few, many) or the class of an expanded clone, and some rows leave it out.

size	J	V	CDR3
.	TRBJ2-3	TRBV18	CASSPTRLAGKTDTQYF
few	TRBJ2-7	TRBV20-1	CSAVVRDRATGEQYF
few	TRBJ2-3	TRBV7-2	CASSPGPSITDTQYF
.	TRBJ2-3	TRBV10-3	CAISEPPIGLQYF
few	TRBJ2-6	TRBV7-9	CASSSTADGANVLTF
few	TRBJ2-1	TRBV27	CASSLQTLTGQFF
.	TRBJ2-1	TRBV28	CASRHQGGYNEQFF
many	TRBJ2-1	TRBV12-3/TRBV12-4	CASLSPLILAGEVNEQFF
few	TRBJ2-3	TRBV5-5	CASSLIGRSQADTQYF
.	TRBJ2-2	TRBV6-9	CASSTGELFF
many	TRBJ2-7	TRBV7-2	CASSLGLAGFVLDEQYF
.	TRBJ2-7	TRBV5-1	CASSFGLDEQYF
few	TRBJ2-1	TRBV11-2	CASSLSFQGAYNEQFF
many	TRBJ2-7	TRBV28	CASSSTGEGEQYF
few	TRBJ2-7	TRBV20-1	CSARVPPYEQYF
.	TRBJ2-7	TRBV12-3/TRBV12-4	CASSLREPYEQYF
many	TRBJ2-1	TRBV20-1	CSAREGQIRLRDEQFF
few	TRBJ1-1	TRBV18	CASSQTRTEAFF
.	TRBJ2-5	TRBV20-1	CSARRQGEETQYF
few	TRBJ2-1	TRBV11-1	CASSLALVLEVVSSYNEQFF
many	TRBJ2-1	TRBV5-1	CASSNTSGSWNEQFF
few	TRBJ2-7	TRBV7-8	CASSLPRIAGGLRIHEQYF